This record concerns one T cell receptor beta chain sequence. The study recruited people aged about 18 to 90 years across approximately 24 US areas. A case of COVID-19 had been met by exposed participants within 2 weeks before study entry. Per the original methods: Amplification of reference gene primers provided the estimated nucleated cell counts. The table came from immunoSEQ multiplex PCR; TCRdb's copy has only in-frame clones and leaves some out. V and J calls and clone size are as listed in that table; D and trimming were resolved from the DNA. Altogether about 220,000 clones are present, around 90% being singletons, with the ten largest covering about 16%. The sample is drawn from a study of blood T cell repertoires in COVID-19. The CDR3 runs 13 residues. Germline V gives CDR1 SGHRS, CDR2 YFSETQ. V lost 0 bases and J 5 bases, leaving 6 bases between the germline ends.

The V call is TRBV5-1, the J call TRBJ1-5; D uncertain. Sequenced sample: PBMCs or T cells enriched from blood (not recorded which). This TCR derives from a man aged 25-45 years who had been exposed to COVID-19. CDR3 region: CASSLGGYQPQHF. The CDR3 region has the DNA TGCGCCAGCAGCTTGGGAGGGTATCAGCCCCAGCATTTT.